These 17 T cell receptor beta chains were sequenced from one sample in a study of blood T cell repertoires in COVID-19. Clones were sequenced by immunoSEQ multiplex PCR, and TCRdb holds only the in-frame ones, with some missing. Of about 300,000 clones listed, around 88% are singletons. The sequenced material came from peripheral blood. The receptor set was obtained from a woman aged 45-59 years with acute or convalescent COVID-19.

The chain joins TRBV5-4 to TRBJ1-1; possibly TRBD1 for D (5 bases). Looked up from germline, CDR1 is SGHNT and CDR2 is YYREEE (reference sequence). The CDR3 has 12 residues. Trimming shortened V by 5 bases and J by 5 bases, and 10 bases separated the two germline ends. The CDR3 loop is CASRQGRTEAFF. For the CDR3, the DNA is TGTGCCAGCAGGCAGGGAAGAACTGAAGCTTTCTTT.

The V and J genes are TRBV6-5 and TRBJ1-5; 7 bases agree with TRBD1. Germline-derived CDR1 and CDR2 are MNHEY and SVGAGI. This CDR3 has 13 residues. With 9 bases clipped from V and 4 bases from J, the junction kept 6 bases outside the gene matches. CDR3 in amino acids: CASNRDSNQPQHF. The CDR3 DNA is TGTGCCAGTAACCGGGACAGTAATCAGCCCCAGCATTTT.

The chain carries TRBV9 and TRBJ2-1, with D perhaps TRBD1 (5 bases). CDR1 and CDR2 (germline): SGDLS, YYNGEE. The germline V and J ends were trimmed by 1 base and 0 bases, with 8 bases remaining between them. The CDR3 is 15 amino acids. DNA for the CDR3: TGTGCCAGCAGCGTAAAAGGGGACTCCTACAATGAGCAGTTCTTC. Its protein product is CASSVKGDSYNEQFF.

The rearrangement links TRBV27 to TRBJ1-6, with 9 bases that match TRBD1. V shed 5 bases and J 10 bases; nucleotides not matched to a gene: 9. Germline loops: CDR1 MNHEY, CDR2 SMNVEV (reference sequence). This CDR3 has 15 amino acids. CDR3: CASSPRDRARSPLHF. For the CDR3, the DNA is TGTGCCAGCAGTCCTCGGGACAGGGCGCGGTCACCCCTCCACTTT.

The chain employs TRBV30 and TRBJ1-5; TRBD1 matches at 7 bases. The junction had 13 bases not matched to a gene; V was cut back by 3 bases and J by 2 bases. The CDR3 length is 17 residues. CDR1 is GTSNPN and CDR2 is SVGIG in the germline V gene (reference sequence). CDR3 in amino acids: CAWRGDGTARGNQPQHF. In nucleotides, the CDR3 is TGTGCCTGGAGGGGCGACGGGACAGCCAGAGGCAATCAGCCCCAGCATTTT. Variable domain in full (rest from reference TRBV30 and TRBJ1-5): SQTIHQWPATLVQPVGSPLSLECTVEGTSNPNLYWYRQAAGRGLQLLFYSVGIGQISSEVPQNLSASRPQDRQFILSSKKLLLSDSGFYLCAWRGDGTARGNQPQHFGDGTRLSIL.

The chain recombines TRBV7-9 with TRBJ2-1, with 9 bases that match TRBD2. CDR3 size: 16 residues. The germline V gene encodes CDR1 SEHNR and CDR2 FQNEAQ (reference sequence). Germline trimming cut 5 bases from V and 4 bases from J; bases unmatched to any gene: 9. DNA of the CDR3: TGTGCCAGCAGCCCGAGACTAGCGGTCCCTTACAATGAGCAGTTCTTC. Its protein is CASSPRLAVPYNEQFF.

The DNA for the CDR3 is TGTGCCAGCAGCTTGGGACTAGCGAGTTACAATGAGCAGTTCTTC. Translated, it gives CASSLGLASYNEQFF. The rearrangement links TRBV7-6 to TRBJ2-1, with TRBD2 matching 10 bases. The CDR3 has 15 residues. Germline V CDR1 and CDR2: SGHVS, FNYEAQ. The junction had 3 bases not matched to a gene; V was cut back by 3 bases and J by 4 bases.

A word on this clone: This CDR3 is also generated by other DNA sequences in the sample. The chain couples TRBV4-1 to TRBJ2-5; 9 bases are shared with TRBD1. Germline V gene data show CDR1 as MGHRA and CDR2 as YSYEKL. Trimming took 1 base from V and 0 from J; bases not matched to a gene: 0. This CDR3 has 15 amino acids. CDR3 residues: CASSQGDRDQETQYF. The CDR3 DNA follows: TGCGCCAGCAGCCAAGGGGACAGGGACCAAGAGACCCAGTACTTC.

This clone has more than one count but fewer than ten. The V gene is TRBV11-2, the J gene TRBJ1-2; tentative D call: TRBD1 (5 bases). The CDR3 runs 16 residues. Per germline, CDR1 SGHAT and CDR2 FQNNGV. The V end lost 4 bases, the J end lost 2 bases, and 17 bases lay between the germline ends. The CDR3 sequence is CASSSVGAGLNYGYTF. The CDR3 DNA follows: TGTGCCAGCAGCTCCGTTGGGGCCGGTCTCAACTATGGCTACACCTTC.

The chain is built from TRBV19 and TRBJ2-5; TRBD1 aligns across 7 bases. V was pared by 6 bases and J by 4 bases, with 5 bases of the junction left unmatched. Germline V gene data show CDR1 as LNHDA and CDR2 as SQIVND (reference sequence). This CDR3 contains 13 residues. The CDR3 loop reads CASRPTGAETQYF. In nucleotides, the CDR3 is TGTGCCAGTAGGCCTACAGGGGCAGAGACCCAGTACTTC.

The genes are TRBV24-1 and TRBJ2-6; TRBD1 is a possible D gene (5 bases). The V end lost 7 bases, the J end lost 5 bases, and 14 bases lay between the germline ends. Per the germline V gene, CDR1 is KGHDR and CDR2 is SFDVKD. CDR3 length: 15 residues. CDR3 sequence: CATSDPGKRANVLTF. The DNA of the CDR3 is TGTGCCACCAGCGATCCAGGGAAAAGGGCCAACGTCCTGACTTTC.

V and J are TRBV7-3 and TRBJ2-1, with D perhaps TRBD2 (6 bases). Germline-derived CDR1 and CDR2 are SGHTA and FQGTGA. V shed 1 base and J shed 2 bases, with 9 bases lying between them. CDR3 size: 15 residues. The CDR3 spells CASSLSGNTYNEQFF. Written as DNA, the CDR3 is TGTGCCAGCAGCTTAAGCGGGAACACCTACAATGAGCAGTTCTTC.

This sequence joins TRBV28 and TRBJ2-3; TRBD2 matches 8 bases. Germline lookup yields CDR1 MDHEN and CDR2 SYDVKM. CDR3 length: 15 residues. V gave up 5 bases and J gave up 1 base; unmatched junction bases: 5. The DNA of the CDR3 is TGTGCCAGCAGTCCAACGGGACTAGGCACAGATACGCAGTATTTT. Translated: CASSPTGLGTDTQYF.

V is TRBV7-2 and J is TRBJ2-7, with 7 positions matching TRBD1. This CDR3 is built from 13 residues. The V gene end was trimmed by 6 bases and the J gene end by 5 bases; junction bases not matched to a gene: 7. The germline gives CDR1 SGHTA, CDR2 FQGNSA. The CDR3 nucleotides read TGTGCCAGCAGACAGGGGAGTACACACGAGCAGTACTTC. Amino acids: CASRQGSTHEQYF.

The rearrangement joins TRBV5-1 to TRBJ1-1, with D possibly TRBD1 on 5 matching bases. Germline CDR1 and CDR2: SGHRS and YFSETQ. This CDR3 contains 15 residues. The V end was cut by 3 bases, the J end by 1 base, with 13 bases between. CDR3 sequence reads: CASSSRQRANTEAFF. CDR3 coding DNA: TGCGCCAGCAGCTCCAGACAGAGAGCGAACACTGAAGCTTTCTTT. The variable domain in full, completed from reference TRBV5-1 and TRBJ1-1, reads KAGVTQTPRYLIKTRGQQVTLSCSPISGHRSVSWYQQTPGQGLQFLFEYFSETQRNKGNFPGRFSGRQFSNSRSEMNVSTLELGDSALYLCASSSRQRANTEAFFGQGTRLTVV.

The rearrangement uses TRBV9 and TRBJ2-7; the D gene is possibly TRBD2 (5 bases). Germline CDR1 and CDR2: SGDLS and YYNGEE. The CDR3 is made up of 15 amino acids. V was clipped by 4 bases and J by 3 bases, with 17 bases between them. CDR3 DNA sequence: TGTGCCAGCAGCTACGGAGGCTCGGGTATCTACGAGCAGTACTTC. Translated: CASSYGGSGIYEQYF.

The chain employs TRBV10-3 and TRBJ1-1; 7 bases align to TRBD1. The V and J ends lost 4 bases and 0 bases, in that order; junction bases with no gene match: 2. The CDR3 runs to 14 residues. The germline V gene has CDR1 ENHRY and CDR2 SYGVKD. CDR3 residues: CAISVGQMNTEAFF. CDR3 in DNA: TGTGCCATCAGTGTGGGACAGATGAACACTGAAGCTTTCTTT.